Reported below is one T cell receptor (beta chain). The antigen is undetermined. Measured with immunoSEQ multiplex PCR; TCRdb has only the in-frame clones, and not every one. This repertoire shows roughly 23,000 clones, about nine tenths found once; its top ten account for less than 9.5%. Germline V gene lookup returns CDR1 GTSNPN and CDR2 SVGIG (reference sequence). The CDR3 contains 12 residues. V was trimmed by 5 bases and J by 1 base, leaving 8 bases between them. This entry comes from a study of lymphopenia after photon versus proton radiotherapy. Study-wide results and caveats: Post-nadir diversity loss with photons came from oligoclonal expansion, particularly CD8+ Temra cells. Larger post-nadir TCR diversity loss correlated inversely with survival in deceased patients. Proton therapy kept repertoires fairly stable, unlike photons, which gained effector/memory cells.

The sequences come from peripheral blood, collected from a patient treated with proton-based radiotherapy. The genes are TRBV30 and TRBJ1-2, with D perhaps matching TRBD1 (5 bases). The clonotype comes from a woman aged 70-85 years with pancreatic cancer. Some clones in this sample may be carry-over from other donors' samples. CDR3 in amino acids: CAWGTDNYGYTF. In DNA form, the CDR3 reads TGTGCCTGGGGGACCGATAACTATGGCTACACCTTC. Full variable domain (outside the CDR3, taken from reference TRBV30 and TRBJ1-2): SQTIHQWPATLVQPVGSPLSLECTVEGTSNPNLYWYRQAAGRGLQLLFYSVGIGQISSEVPQNLSASRPQDRQFILSSKKLLLSDSGFYLCAWGTDNYGYTFGSGTRLTVV.